What follows are 19 T cell receptor beta chains derived from one specimen sequenced in a study of cytomegalovirus exposure and HLA in healthy donors. 13 Jbeta primers and 60 Vbeta primers were used for the PCR. The table came from immunoSEQ multiplex PCR; TCRdb's copy has only in-frame clones and leaves some out. The sample contains approximately 110,000 clones, nearly 80% of which appear only once. Sequences were obtained from PBMCs. The receptors were sampled from a man aged 25-40 years in good health and CMV-seronegative.

The rearrangement uses TRBV5-4 and TRBJ2-5, with 10 positions matching TRBD1. The CDR3 runs to 14 residues. V lost 4 bases to trimming and J lost 5 bases; unmatched junction nucleotides: 5. CDR1 SGHNT and CDR2 YYREEE come from the germline V gene (reference sequence). In nucleotides, the CDR3 is TGTGCCAGCAGCAGACAGGGGGCCGTGGAGACCCAGTACTTC. The encoded protein is CASSRQGAVETQYF. Drawing the rest from reference TRBV5-4 and TRBJ2-5, the complete variable domain is ETGVTQSPTHLIKTRGQQVTLRCSSQSGHNTVSWYQQALGQGPQFIFQYYREEENGRGNFPPRFSGLQFPNYSSELNVNALELDDSALYLCASSRQGAVETQYFGPGTRLLVL.

The V call is TRBV10-1, the J call TRBJ1-1; a weak D match, TRBD1 (6 bases). The germline gives CDR1 WNHNN, CDR2 SYGVQD (reference sequence). V lost 6 bases and J lost 0, with 8 bases in between. The CDR3 loop spans 13 amino acids. The CDR3 DNA reads as TGCGCCAGCAGGGACAGTTTGAACACTGAAGCTTTCTTT. Translated, it gives CASRDSLNTEAFF.

This clone came up a few times. This chain uses TRBV4-1 with TRBJ2-5; tentative D call: TRBD1 (6 bases). Matching the DNA end better, TRBJ2-7 makes the J call doubtful. The CDR3 has 14 residues. The V gene's germline CDR1 is MGHRA and CDR2 YSYEKL. CDR3 sequence (DNA): TGCGCCAGCAGTCCAAGGACAGCCTCCTACGAGCAGTACTTC. Protein: CASSPRTASYEQYF.

The gene calls are TRBV11-3 and TRBJ1-5, with D perhaps matching TRBD1 (5 bases). CDR1 is SGHNT and CDR2 is YENEEA in the germline V gene. Trimming cost V 11 bases and J 7 bases, with 18 bases left between them. The CDR3 extends over 13 amino acids. The CDR3 DNA reads as TGTGCCTGCCGAGGTAAAGACAGCCAGCCCCAGCATTTT. This sequence encodes CACRGKDSQPQHF.

The chain combines TRBV5-1 with TRBJ1-2; 8 nucleotides align to TRBD1. CDR3 size: 14 residues. V lost 3 bases and J lost 7; bases outside the gene matches: 8. Germline CDR1 is SGHRS and CDR2 is YFSETQ. DNA of the CDR3: TGCGCCAGCAGCTCTGGGGACAGGCAGCTTGGCTACACCTTC. Its translation is CASSSGDRQLGYTF.

The rearrangement joins TRBV6-1 to TRBJ2-5, with 9 bases that match TRBD1. The DNA matches TRBJ2-7 better at its end, which makes the J call doubtful. CDR1 and CDR2 from the germline V gene are MNHNS and SASEGT. CDR3 length equals 15 residues. The CDR3, as DNA: TGTGCCAGCAGTGCCTACAGGGGGCCCTCCTACGAGCAGTACTTC. It yields the protein CASSAYRGPSYEQYF.

This chain joins TRBV5-1 and TRBJ2-3, with TRBD2 matching 7 bases. Germline V CDR1 and CDR2: SGHRS, YFSETQ. This CDR3 spans 16 amino acids. V trimming: 3 bases; J trimming: 0 bases; junction bases outside the gene matches: 7. CDR3 DNA: TGCGCCAGCAGCTCCGGCCGCGGGGGAAGCACAGATACGCAGTATTTT. Its protein product is CASSSGRGGSTDTQYF.

CDR3 in DNA: TGTGCCAGCGGGGCCCAGACCTATGGCTACACCTTC. Residues: CASGAQTYGYTF. This chain connects TRBV6-1 to TRBJ1-2; D might be TRBD1 (5 bases). V lost 8 bases and J lost 4, with 11 bases in between. The CDR3 has 12 amino acids. Looked up from germline, CDR1 is MNHNS and CDR2 is SASEGT.

This chain uses TRBV7-9 with TRBJ2-7; 9 nucleotides match TRBD1. The V segment lost 5 bases and the J segment 2 bases; nucleotides outside the gene matches: 7. Germline V lookup: CDR1 SEHNR, CDR2 FQNEAQ (reference sequence). The CDR3 loop spans 15 amino acids. CDR3 sequence (DNA): TGTGCCAGCAGCCAAGGACAGGGGAAGGCCTACGAGCAGTACTTC. Residues: CASSQGQGKAYEQYF.

The rearrangement uses TRBV18 and TRBJ1-1; D is uncertain. Trimming shortened V by 2 bases and J by 2 bases, and 6 bases separated the two germline ends. Per germline, CDR1 KGHSH and CDR2 LQKENI. CDR3 length: 13 amino acids. CDR3: CASSPMRNTEAFF. In nucleotides, the CDR3 is TGTGCCAGCTCACCAATGAGAAACACTGAAGCTTTCTTT.

This clone was seen a single time. The V call is TRBV28, the J call TRBJ2-7, with D possibly matching TRBD1 (5 bases). CDR1 and CDR2 from the germline V gene are MDHEN and SYDVKM. The CDR3 has 13 amino acids. V was shortened by 5 bases and J by 0 bases, with 8 bases between the two germline ends. CDR3 sequence reads: CASSHRISYEQYF. CDR3 nucleotides: TGTGCCAGCAGTCACAGGATCTCCTACGAGCAGTACTTC. Supplemented by reference TRBV28 and TRBJ2-7, the full variable domain reads DVKVTQSSRYLVKRTGEKVFLECVQDMDHENMFWYRQDPGLGLRLIYFSYDVKMKEKGDIPEGYSVSREKKERFSLILESASTNQTSMYLCASSHRISYEQYFGPGTRLTVT.

The V call is TRBV6-5, the J call TRBJ2-7; D may be TRBD1 (5 bases). V was trimmed by 8 bases and J by 4 bases, leaving 12 bases between them. The CDR3 contains 12 residues. CDR1 is MNHEY and CDR2 is SVGAGI in the germline V gene. The CDR3 reads CASSLPGYEQYF. CDR3 sequence (DNA): TGTGCCAGCTCCCTTCCAGGGTACGAGCAGTACTTC.

V and J are TRBV7-2 and TRBJ1-3, with TRBD1 matching over 9 bases. Germline V CDR1 and CDR2: SGHTA, FQGNSA. V dropped 1 base and J dropped 7; count of bases not matched to a gene: 8. The CDR3 runs to 16 residues. The CDR3 DNA is TGTGCCAGCAGCTTAGGCGGAACACAGGGGGCCAACACCATATATTTT. Residues: CASSLGGTQGANTIYF.

The chain recombines TRBV28 with TRBJ2-5, with D possibly being TRBD2 (5 bases). The CDR3 is 11 residues long. Trimming took 6 bases from V and 4 from J, leaving 6 bases between them. CDR1 is MDHEN and CDR2 is SYDVKM in the germline V gene. CDR3 amino acids: CASSLAETQYF. CDR3 in DNA: TGTGCCAGCAGCCTAGCAGAGACCCAGTACTTC.

V gene TRBV7-2 combines with J gene TRBJ1-3; 10 nucleotides align to TRBD1. V lost 5 bases to trimming and J lost 0 bases; unmatched junction nucleotides: 7. The CDR3 covers 17 residues. In germline, CDR1 is SGHTA, CDR2 FQGNSA. CDR3 protein: CASSPRDRGVSGNTIYF. CDR3 nucleotide sequence: TGTGCCAGCAGCCCTCGGGACAGGGGAGTCTCTGGAAACACCATATATTTT.

The CDR3 loop is CASSRDRGPDEQYF. The CDR3 DNA follows: TGTGCCAGCAGCAGGGACAGGGGGCCCGACGAGCAGTACTTC. The rearrangement links TRBV2 to TRBJ2-7, with 12 bases lining up with TRBD1. Trimming at V came to 6 bases and at J to 5 bases, leaving 5 bases not matched to a gene. This CDR3 contains 14 residues. Germline V gene sequence: CDR1 SNHLY, CDR2 FYNNEI.

This rearrangement joins TRBV7-8 to TRBJ2-2; 13 bases are shared with TRBD2. With 1 base clipped from V and 4 bases from J, the junction kept 6 bases outside the gene matches. The CDR3 is 18 amino acids. Germline V lookup: CDR1 SGHVS, CDR2 FQNEAQ. The DNA for the CDR3 is TGTGCCAGCAGCTTAGTCCGGACTAGCGGGGGCCGCACCGGGGAGCTGTTTTTT. Its protein product is CASSLVRTSGGRTGELFF.

This clone was seen a few times. The chain recombines TRBV28 with TRBJ1-5, with TRBD1 identical over 8 bases. Germline V gives CDR1 MDHEN, CDR2 SYDVKM. The CDR3 is 14 residues long. The ends lost 2 bases at V and 7 bases at J; junction bases unmatched: 4. CDR3 DNA sequence: TGTGCCAGCAGTTTAGGACAGGGAGGGCAGCCCCAGCATTTT. It encodes CASSLGQGGQPQHF.

The chain is built from TRBV7-8 and TRBJ2-7; TRBD2 matches 10 bases. The CDR3 contains 17 residues. Germline V gives CDR1 SGHVS, CDR2 FQNEAQ. The junction had 19 bases not matched to a gene; V was cut back by 8 bases and J by 6 bases. CDR3 loop: CASYGTLTSGKISEQYF. DNA of the CDR3: TGTGCCAGCTACGGGACACTCACTAGCGGGAAGATCAGCGAGCAGTACTTC. Full variable domain (remainder filled in from reference TRBV7-8 and TRBJ2-7): GAGVSQSPRYKVAKRGQDVALRCDPISGHVSLFWYQQALGQGPEFLTYFQNEAQLDKSGLPSDRFFAERPEGSVSTLKIQRTQQEDSAVYLCASYGTLTSGKISEQYFGPGTRLTVT.